This paragraph reports one TCR beta chain. Its antigen is unknown. The data are from a study of sequential checkpoint blockade in melanoma. Whole-study context: TCRβ was sequenced from DNA of approximately 92 pretreatment tumors. Matched biopsies came pretreatment and at week 13 for about two dozen patients. Study-level points and caveats: Tumor T-cell fraction and clonality correlated with PD-L1 and CD8+ counts.

The CDR3 runs to 12 residues. CDR1 and CDR2 (germline): SQVTM, ANQGSEA. Trimming pared 4 bases from V and 5 bases from J, leaving 11 bases between. Assay: immunoSEQ multiplex PCR; the TCRdb copy retains only in-frame clones and omits some. Here the sample spans about 37,000 clones, 30% to 35% being singletons. The treatment here: randomized to nivolumab then ipilimumab (arm A) or the reverse (arm B). No patient had prior DNA-damaging chemotherapy. The specimen comprised tumor tissue (inferred from file names), sampled from a patient given nivolumab and ipilimumab in sequence. The sequence was obtained from a human donor with melanoma. This chain joins TRBV29-1 and TRBJ2-5, with D perhaps matching TRBD1 (6 bases). The CDR3 is CSVAQGSETQYF. As DNA, the CDR3 is TGCAGCGTTGCCCAGGGGAGTGAGACCCAGTACTTC.